This T cell receptor (beta chain) was sequenced in a study of cytomegalovirus exposure and HLA in healthy donors. The CDR3 contains 15 residues. V gave up 11 bases and J gave up 3 bases; unmatched junction bases: 11. Germline CDR1 is SGHAT and CDR2 is FQNNGV. Overall study results and limits: Sequencing had likely introduced a cluster of highly shared sequence variants as an artifact. In vitro data verified a few CMV-associated chains as specific for CMV antigens. There were around 160 TCR beta chains listed as cytomegalovirus-associated.

The PCR employed 60 Vbeta primers together with 13 Jbeta primers. TCRdb keeps only in-frame clones here, not all; method: immunoSEQ multiplex PCR. Its clone listing holds 100,000 to 150,000 clones. For this clone: Its target is not known.

The genes are TRBV11-2 and TRBJ1-3; 9 bases line up with TRBD1. Sample: PBMCs. This TCR came from a woman in her forties in good health and CMV-seronegative. DNA for the CDR3: TGTGCCTCAGCATATGGGACAGGGCGTGGAAACACCATATATTTT. Translated, it gives CASAYGTGRGNTIYF.